This TCR beta chain comes out of a study of B cell selection in AIRE deficiency. Study-level findings and limits: Of approximately 3,600 shared Treg TCRbeta sequences, about 30% were healthy-donor-only and around 8.6% patient-only. About a third of healthy-donor shared Treg TCRbeta sequences appeared in patient Tconv cells.

Germline V gene sequence: CDR1 SGHNT, CDR2 YYREEE (reference sequence). V trimming: 2 bases; J trimming: 4 bases; junction bases outside the gene matches: 12. The CDR3 consists of 17 residues. Sorting defined conventional CD4 T cells as CD4+CD127+. The authors' processing: Conventional T cell pools: about 100,000 distinct patient, fewer than 150,000 donor TCRbeta sequences. Using immunoSEQ multiplex PCR, the repertoire was profiled, and TCRdb retains in-frame clones only, with some absent. V and J calls and clone size are copied from that table; D and trimming were computed from the DNA. Among some 25,000 clones listed, approximately 96% were seen once. Comment on this clone: Its antigen is undetermined.

The TCR sequence derives from a human donor in good health. Source material: CD4+CD127+ conventional T cells sorted from PBMCs. The gene calls are TRBV5-4 and TRBJ2-1, with TRBD1 identical over 7 bases. CDR3 amino acids: CASSFGLLDRNYNEQFF. The DNA for the CDR3 is TGTGCCAGCAGCTTTGGCCTCCTGGACAGGAATTACAATGAGCAGTTCTTC.